This TCR beta chain originates from a study of blood T cell repertoires in COVID-19. Profiled with immunoSEQ multiplex PCR; TCRdb holds only in-frame clones, not every one. The table includes 40,000 to 60,000 clones, about 83% detected once. V was shortened by 0 bases and J by 1 base, with 9 bases between the two germline ends. The germline gives CDR1 ENHRY, CDR2 SYGVKD. The CDR3 has 15 amino acids. The rearrangement uses TRBV10-3 and TRBJ1-1; D perhaps matches TRBD1 (6 bases). Sequencing was done on a sample of peripheral blood. The sequence was obtained from a woman aged 60-70 years with acute or convalescent COVID-19. In nucleotides, the CDR3 is TGTGCCATCAGTGAGTCTAGGACAGAGAACACTGAAGCTTTCTTT. Translated, it gives CAISESRTENTEAFF.